This T cell receptor (beta chain) was profiled in a study of T cell responses to AZD1222 COVID-19 vaccine. The V end was cut by 3 bases, the J end by 10 bases, with 15 bases between. Germline lookup yields CDR1 SGHAT and CDR2 FQNNGV. The CDR3 is 13 amino acids. Assay: immunoSEQ multiplex PCR; the TCRdb copy retains only in-frame clones and omits some. The data show fewer than 100,000 clones, approximately 84% seen once. Specimen: peripheral blood, collected 28 days after the second AZD1222 dose. V and J are TRBV11-2 and TRBJ1-2, with D possibly TRBD1 on 5 matching bases. The clonotype originates from an adult who received the AZD1222 COVID-19 vaccine. CDR3 DNA sequence: TGTGCCAGCAGCTTTGGGGGTCAGCTTCACTACACCTTC. The encoded protein is CASSFGGQLHYTF.